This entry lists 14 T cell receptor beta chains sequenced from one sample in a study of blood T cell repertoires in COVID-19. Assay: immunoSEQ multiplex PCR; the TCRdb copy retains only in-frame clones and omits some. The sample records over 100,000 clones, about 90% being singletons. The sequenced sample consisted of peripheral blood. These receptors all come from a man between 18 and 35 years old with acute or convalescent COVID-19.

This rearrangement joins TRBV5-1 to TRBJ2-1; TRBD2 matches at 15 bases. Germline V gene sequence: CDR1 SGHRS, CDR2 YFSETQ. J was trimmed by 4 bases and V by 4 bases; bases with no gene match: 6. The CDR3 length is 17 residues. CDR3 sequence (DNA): TGCGCCAGCAGCCACCGGACTAGCGGGGGGGAATACAATGAGCAGTTCTTC. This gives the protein CASSHRTSGGEYNEQFF.

DNA for the CDR3: TGTGCCAGCACGACGGGGACTAGCCAACTAAATACGCAGTATTTT. Protein product: CASTTGTSQLNTQYF. J is TRBJ2-3 and V is TRBV27; 9 bases fit TRBD2. Losses at the gene ends were 7 bases for V and 7 bases for J; bases not matched to a gene: 12. Looked up from germline, CDR1 is MNHEY and CDR2 is SMNVEV (reference sequence). The CDR3 loop spans 15 amino acids.

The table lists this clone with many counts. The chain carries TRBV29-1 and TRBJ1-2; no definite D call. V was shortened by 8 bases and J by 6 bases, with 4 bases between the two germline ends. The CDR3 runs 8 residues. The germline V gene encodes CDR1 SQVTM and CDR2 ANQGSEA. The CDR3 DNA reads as TGCAGCCCCAATGGCTACACCTTC. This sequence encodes CSPNGYTF.

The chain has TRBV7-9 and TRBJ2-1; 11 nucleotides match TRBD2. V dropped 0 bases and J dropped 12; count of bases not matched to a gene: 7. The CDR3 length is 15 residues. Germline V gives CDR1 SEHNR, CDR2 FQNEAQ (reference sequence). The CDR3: CASSLALAGAGWQFF. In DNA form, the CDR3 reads TGTGCCAGCAGCTTAGCACTAGCGGGAGCCGGTTGGCAGTTCTTC.

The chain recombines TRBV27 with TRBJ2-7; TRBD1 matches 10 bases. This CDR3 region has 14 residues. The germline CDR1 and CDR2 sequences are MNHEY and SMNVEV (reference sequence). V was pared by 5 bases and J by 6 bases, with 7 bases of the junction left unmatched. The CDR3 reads CASSTGTGVFEQYF. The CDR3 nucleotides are TGTGCCAGCAGTACCGGGACAGGGGTATTCGAGCAGTACTTC.

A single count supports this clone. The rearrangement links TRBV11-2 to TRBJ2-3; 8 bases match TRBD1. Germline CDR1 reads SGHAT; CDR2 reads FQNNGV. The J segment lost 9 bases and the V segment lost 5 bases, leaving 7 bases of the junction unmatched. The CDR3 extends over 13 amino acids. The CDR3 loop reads CASSAGRQGTQYF. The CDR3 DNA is TGTGCCAGCAGCGCGGGGAGACAGGGGACGCAGTATTTT.

The CDR3 protein is CASSYPTPAGYNEQFF. The CDR3 coding sequence is TGTGCCAGCAGTTACCCGACACCCGCCGGCTACAATGAGCAGTTCTTC. This chain connects TRBV27 to TRBJ2-1; D uncertain. The CDR3 is 16 residues long. CDR1 MNHEY and CDR2 SMNVEV come from the germline V gene (reference sequence). Trimming left V 4 bases short and J 3 bases short, with 16 bases between.

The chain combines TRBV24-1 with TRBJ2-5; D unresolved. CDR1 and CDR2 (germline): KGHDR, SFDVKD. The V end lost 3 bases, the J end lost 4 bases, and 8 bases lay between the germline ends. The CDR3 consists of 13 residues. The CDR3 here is CATSDNGGETQYF. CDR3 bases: TGTGCCACCAGTGATAACGGCGGAGAGACCCAGTACTTC.

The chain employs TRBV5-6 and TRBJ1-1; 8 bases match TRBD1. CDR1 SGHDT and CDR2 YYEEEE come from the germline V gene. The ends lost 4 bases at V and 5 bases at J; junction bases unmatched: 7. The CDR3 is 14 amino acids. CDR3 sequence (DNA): TGTGCCAGCAGCCAAACAGGGGGAGGGACTGAAGCTTTCTTT. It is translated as CASSQTGGGTEAFF.

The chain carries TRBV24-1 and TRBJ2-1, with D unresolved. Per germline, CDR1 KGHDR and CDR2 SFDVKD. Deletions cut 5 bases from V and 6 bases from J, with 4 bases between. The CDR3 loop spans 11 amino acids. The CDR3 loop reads CATSGLNEQFF. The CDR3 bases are TGTGCCACCAGTGGGCTCAATGAGCAGTTCTTC.

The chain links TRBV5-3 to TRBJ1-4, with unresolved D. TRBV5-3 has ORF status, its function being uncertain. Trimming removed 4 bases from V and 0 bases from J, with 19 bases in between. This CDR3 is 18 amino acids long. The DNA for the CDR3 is TGTGCCAGAAGCCCTTTGGCCTCTTTGATCACAACTAATGAAAAACTGTTTTTT. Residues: CARSPLASLITTNEKLFF.

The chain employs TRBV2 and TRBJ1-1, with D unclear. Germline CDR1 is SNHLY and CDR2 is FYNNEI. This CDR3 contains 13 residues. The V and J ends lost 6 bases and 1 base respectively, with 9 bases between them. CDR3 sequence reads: CASRDFSNTEAFF. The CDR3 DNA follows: TGTGCCAGCAGGGACTTCTCGAACACTGAAGCTTTCTTT.

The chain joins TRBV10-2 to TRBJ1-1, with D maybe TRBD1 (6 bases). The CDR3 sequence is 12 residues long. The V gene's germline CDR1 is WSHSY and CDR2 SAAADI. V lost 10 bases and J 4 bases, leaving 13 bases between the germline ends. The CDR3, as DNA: TGCGCCACTGGGGGCCTTAGCACTGAAGCTTTCTTT. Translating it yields CATGGLSTEAFF.

The CDR3: CASSQRDPQPQHF. CDR3 DNA sequence: TGTGCCAGCTCCCAGAGGGATCCTCAGCCCCAGCATTTT. The genes are TRBV3-1 (or the pseudogene TRBV3-2) and TRBJ1-5; no definite D call. CDR1 and CDR2 (germline): LGHDT, YNNKEL (reference sequence). The CDR3 is 13 amino acids. V was pared by 8 bases and J by 6 bases, with 14 bases between.